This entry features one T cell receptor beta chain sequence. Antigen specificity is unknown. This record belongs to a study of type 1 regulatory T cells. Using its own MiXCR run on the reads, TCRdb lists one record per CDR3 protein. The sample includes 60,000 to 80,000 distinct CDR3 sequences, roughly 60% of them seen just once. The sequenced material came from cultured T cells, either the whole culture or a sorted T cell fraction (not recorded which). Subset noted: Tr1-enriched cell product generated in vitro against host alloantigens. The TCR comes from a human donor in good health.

The CDR3 coding sequence is TGTGCCAGTAGTAGGGGACTAGCGGTAGTCAATGAGCAGTTCTTC. It translates to CASSRGLAVVNEQFF. The chain links TRBV19 to TRBJ2-1, with 11 bases that match TRBD2. V lost 4 bases, J lost 6 bases, and 5 bases stayed unmatched. The CDR3 loop spans 15 amino acids. Germline CDR1 is LNHDA and CDR2 is SQIVND (reference sequence).